Below, 3 T cell receptor beta chains from the same sample are listed, as sequenced in a study of shared clonotypes between healthy human individuals. Repertoires were generated with immunoSEQ multiplex PCR, while TCRdb's copy carries only in-frame clones and drops some. The data show 2,100,000 or so clones, with around 95% seen just once and around 0.13% held by the top ten. What was sequenced was naive CD4+ T cells sorted from blood. Subset given: CD45RA+ positively selected. The receptors were gathered from a man aged 18-30 years in good health.

This chain links TRBV7-8 with TRBJ1-2, with 8 bases identical to TRBD1. The CDR3 extends over 15 amino acids. Germline CDR1 is SGHVS and CDR2 is FQNEAQ. Trimming at V came to 5 bases and at J to 0 bases, leaving 5 bases not matched to a gene. The CDR3 nucleotides read TGTGCCAGCAGCACGGGACAGGAGACTAACTATGGCTACACCTTC. It yields the protein CASSTGQETNYGYTF.

V is TRBV2 and J is TRBJ1-3; D is perhaps TRBD1 (5 bases). Trimming left V 3 bases short and J 0 bases short, with 12 bases between. The CDR3 contains 16 residues. Germline-derived CDR1 and CDR2 are SNHLY and FYNNEI. The chain's CDR3 is CASSDRVGASGNTIYF. CDR3 nucleotides: TGTGCCAGCAGTGATAGGGTAGGGGCCTCTGGAAACACCATATATTTT.

This sequence joins TRBV7-8 and TRBJ2-5; possible D gene TRBD2, 5 bases. Germline CDR1 and CDR2: SGHVS and FQNEAQ. The V end lost 3 bases, the J end lost 0 bases, and 20 bases lay between the germline ends. The CDR3 extends over 18 amino acids. The CDR3: CASSFRFVGDSYQETQYF. In DNA form, the CDR3 reads TGTGCCAGCAGCTTCAGGTTCGTGGGAGACTCGTACCAAGAGACCCAGTACTTC.